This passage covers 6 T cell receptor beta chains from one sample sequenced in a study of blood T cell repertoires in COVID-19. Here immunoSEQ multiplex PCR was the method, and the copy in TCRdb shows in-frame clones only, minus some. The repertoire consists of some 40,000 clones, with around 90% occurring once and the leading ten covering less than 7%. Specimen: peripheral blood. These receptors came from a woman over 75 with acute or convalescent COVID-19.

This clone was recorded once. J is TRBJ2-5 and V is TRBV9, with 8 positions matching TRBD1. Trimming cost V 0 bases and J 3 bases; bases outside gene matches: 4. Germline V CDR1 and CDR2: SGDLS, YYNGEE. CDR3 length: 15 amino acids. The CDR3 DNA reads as TGTGCCAGCAGCGTAGAAGGACAGGGTAAAGAGACCCAGTACTTC. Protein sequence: CASSVEGQGKETQYF.

The CDR3 region is CASSGTGGQETQYF. In nucleotides, the CDR3 is TGCGCCAGCAGCGGGACAGGCGGCCAAGAGACCCAGTACTTC. The V gene is TRBV5-1, the J gene TRBJ2-5, with TRBD1 identical over 8 bases. V lost 4 bases and J lost 1; bases outside the gene matches: 3. Germline V lookup: CDR1 SGHRS, CDR2 YFSETQ. The CDR3 loop spans 14 amino acids.

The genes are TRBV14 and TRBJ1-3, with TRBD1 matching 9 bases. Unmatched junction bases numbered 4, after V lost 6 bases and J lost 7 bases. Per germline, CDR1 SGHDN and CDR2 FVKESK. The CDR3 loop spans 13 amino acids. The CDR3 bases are TGTGCCAGCAGGGACAGGGGAGCGAACACCATATATTTT. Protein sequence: CASRDRGANTIYF.

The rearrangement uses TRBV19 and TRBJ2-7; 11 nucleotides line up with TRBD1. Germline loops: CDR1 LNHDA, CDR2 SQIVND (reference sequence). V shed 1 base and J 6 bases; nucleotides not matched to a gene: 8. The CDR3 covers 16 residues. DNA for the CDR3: TGTGCCAGTAGTATAGCCTGGGGACAGGGGGGTTCCGAGCAGTACTTC. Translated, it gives CASSIAWGQGGSEQYF.

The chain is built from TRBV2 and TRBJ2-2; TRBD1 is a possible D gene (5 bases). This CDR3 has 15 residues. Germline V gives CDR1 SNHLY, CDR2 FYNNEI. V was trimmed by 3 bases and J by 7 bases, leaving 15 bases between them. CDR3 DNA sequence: TGTGCCAGCAGTGAGGCGGCAGGGTTTGGCGGGGAGCTGTTTTTT. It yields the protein CASSEAAGFGGELFF.

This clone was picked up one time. The CDR3 is CASSPTLNTEAFF. The CDR3 DNA reads TGTGCCAGCTCACCTACACTGAACACTGAAGCTTTCTTT. V usage is TRBV18 and J usage is TRBJ1-1; unclear D gene. Germline loops: CDR1 KGHSH, CDR2 LQKENI. V was pared by 3 bases and J by 0 bases, with 5 bases between. This CDR3 contains 13 residues.